This is a list of T cell receptor beta chains from one sample in a study of identical twins. TCRdb re-analysed the 5' RACE reads in MiXCR, keeping a single row per CDR3 protein. The data contain roughly 690,000 distinct CDR3 sequences, approximately 6.1% of them seen just once; the ten biggest clones take up 1.5% to 2%. Sequencing was done on a sample of naive T cells sorted from blood. These receptors originate from a man between 18 and 29 years old in good health. Both conserved end residues are part of each CDR3. D genes are given only for firm matches. A row's size may be missing; if present it is once, few, many or a size class.

>TRBV29-1|TRBD1|NA|TRBJ2-4
CSVEESRGPEVPNIQYF
TGCAGCGTTGAAGAGTCCAGGGGGCCGGAGGTGCCAAACATTCAGTACTTC
>TRBV5-1|TRBD2|many|TRBJ2-1
CASSLRGSGMTPYNEQFF
TGCGCCAGCAGCTTGCGGGGTAGCGGGATGACCCCCTACAATGAGCAGTTCTTC
>TRBV7-9|NA|NA|TRBJ2-1
CASSSSLQGWYNEQFF
TGTGCCAGCAGCTCTTCCTTACAGGGTTGGTACAATGAGCAGTTCTTC
>TRBV15|TRBD2|few|TRBJ2-6
CATSREGLAGSGANVLTF
TGTGCCACCAGCAGAGAAGGACTAGCGGGCTCTGGGGCCAACGTCCTGACTTTC
>TRBV29-1|TRBD2|many|TRBJ2-7
CSVEDGTSGSYEQYF
TGCAGCGTTGAAGACGGGACTAGCGGGAGCTACGAGCAGTACTTC
>TRBV20-1|TRBD2|many|TRBJ2-1
CSAISPGLAVYNEQFF
TGCAGTGCTATAAGCCCGGGACTAGCGGTATACAATGAGCAGTTCTTC
>TRBV10-3|TRBD1|many|TRBJ1-5
CAISESEGAGRQPQHF
TGTGCCATCAGTGAGTCGGAGGGGGCGGGTCGTCAGCCCCAGCATTTT
>TRBV3-1|TRBD1|NA|TRBJ2-5
CASSQGLQGQETQYF
TGTGCCAGCAGCCAGGGTCTACAGGGGCAAGAGACCCAGTACTTC
>TRBV3-1|NA|many|TRBJ2-7
CASSQTGTVTYEQYF
TGTGCCAGCAGCCAAACCGGGACGGTAACCTACGAGCAGTACTTC
>TRBV28|NA|NA|TRBJ2-3
CASRLTGPDTQYF
TGTGCCAGCAGGCTAACAGGGCCCGATACGCAGTATTTT
>TRBV5-1|TRBD1|NA|TRBJ2-1
CASSLAGTAQYEQFF
TGCGCCAGCAGCTTGGCCGGGACAGCACAGTATGAGCAGTTCTTC
>TRBV6-4|TRBD1|many|TRBJ2-1
CASSQLTGAPYNEQFF
TGTGCCAGCAGTCAGCTTACAGGGGCACCCTACAATGAGCAGTTCTTC
>TRBV6-2/TRBV6-3|NA|many|TRBJ2-1
CASSRDSKYNEQFF
TGTGCCAGCAGCCGGGACTCCAAATACAATGAGCAGTTCTTC
>TRBV4-3|NA|NA|TRBJ2-7
CASSRGRGSYSYEQYF
TGCGCCAGCAGCCGAGGGAGAGGGAGTTATTCCTACGAGCAGTACTTC
>TRBV4-2|NA|few|TRBJ2-7
CASSPNVGPAEQYF
TGTGCCAGCAGCCCAAACGTCGGGCCTGCCGAGCAGTACTTC
>TRBV12-3/TRBV12-4|NA|few|TRBJ1-2
CASSLAQGSYTF
TGTGCCAGCAGTTTAGCGCAGGGAAGCTACACCTTC
>TRBV6-2/TRBV6-3|TRBD1|many|TRBJ2-1
CASSPRQGAYNEQFF
TGTGCCAGCAGCCCAAGGCAGGGGGCCTACAATGAGCAGTTCTTC
>TRBV6-2/TRBV6-3|TRBD2|many|TRBJ2-1
CASNSGGLGYNEQFF
TGTGCCAGCAATAGTGGGGGACTAGGATACAATGAGCAGTTCTTC
>TRBV12-3/TRBV12-4|NA|many|TRBJ2-2
CASSPHGAGELFF
TGTGCCAGCAGCCCGCATGGCGCCGGGGAGCTGTTTTTT
>TRBV12-3/TRBV12-4|NA|many|TRBJ1-5
CASSPKGSGVGQPQHF
TGTGCCAGCAGTCCCAAAGGGTCAGGGGTAGGTCAGCCCCAGCATTTT
>TRBV12-3/TRBV12-4|TRBD1|many|TRBJ1-1
CASSRRGVNTEAFF
TGTGCCAGCAGCCGCAGGGGGGTGAACACTGAAGCTTTCTTT
>TRBV27|TRBD2|few|TRBJ2-4
CASSRLAGGINIQYF
TGTGCCAGCAGTAGACTAGCGGGAGGGATAAACATTCAGTACTTC
>TRBV20-1|NA|many|TRBJ1-4
CSVDRLGNEKLFF
TGCAGTGTCGATCGCCTGGGAAATGAAAAACTGTTTTTT
>TRBV4-2|TRBD1|NA|TRBJ2-5
CASSQPGQNFQVYF
TGTGCCAGCAGCCAGCCGGGACAGAACTTTCAGGTGTACTTC
>TRBV10-2|NA|many|TRBJ2-3
CASRGAEESTLRAQYF
TGCGCCAGCAGGGGGGCCGAGGAATCCACTCTTAGGGCGCAGTATTTT
>TRBV11-2|NA|NA|TRBJ2-5
CASTISGGHQETQYF
TGTGCCAGTACTATTAGTGGGGGACACCAGGAGACCCAGTACTTC
>TRBV20-1|NA|many|TRBJ2-5
CSARAPTQSPGAQYF
TGCAGTGCTAGAGCACCGACACAATCCCCCGGGGCCCAGTACTTC
>TRBV12-3/TRBV12-4|NA|many|TRBJ1-2
CASSSPGGGGDYGYTF
TGTGCCAGCAGTTCCCCGGGGGGCGGGGGGGATTATGGCTACACCTTC
>TRBV28|TRBD2|few|TRBJ2-1
CASSFGRALNEQFF
TGTGCCAGCAGTTTCGGGAGGGCCCTTAATGAGCAGTTCTTC
>TRBV20-1|NA|few|TRBJ2-3
CSADVAKSTDTQYF
TGCAGTGCGGACGTAGCGAAGAGCACAGATACGCAGTATTTT
>TRBV12-3/TRBV12-4|NA|few|TRBJ2-2
CASTQGVGSGELFF
TGTGCCAGCACCCAGGGCGTTGGTTCCGGGGAGCTGTTTTTT
>TRBV20-1|NA|many|TRBJ2-2
CSARDTNTGELFF
TGCAGTGCTAGAGATACCAACACCGGGGAGCTGTTTTTT
>TRBV6-2/TRBV6-3|NA|many|TRBJ1-3
CASSALRGGSGNTIYF
TGTGCCAGCAGTGCTCTTCGAGGGGGATCTGGAAACACCATATATTTT
>TRBV20-1|NA|many|TRBJ2-5
CSAWTTDQETQYF
TGCAGTGCGTGGACAACCGACCAAGAGACCCAGTACTTC
>TRBV29-1|NA|few|TRBJ1-1
CSVTAVNTEAFF
TGCAGCGTGACCGCAGTGAACACTGAAGCTTTCTTT
>TRBV15|TRBD2|many|TRBJ2-5
CATSLPGLAGVETQYF
TGTGCCACCAGCTTACCGGGACTAGCGGGAGTTGAGACCCAGTACTTC